Listed below are T cell receptor beta chains from one sample, sequenced in a study of blood T cell repertoires in COVID-19. TCRdb's table, derived via immunoSEQ multiplex PCR, lists solely in-frame clones and lacks some. The sample holds 65,000 or so clones, under 90% seen once. Sequencing was done on a sample of peripheral blood. The receptor source for this set is a man in his fifties or sixties with active COVID-19. CDR3s include the opening cysteine and the closing phenylalanine or tryptophan. Fields, in order: V gene, D gene, clone size, J gene, CDR3 DNA, CDR3 protein. D genes are given only for firm matches. A row's size may be missing; if present it is once, few, many or a size class.

TRBV5-4	.	once	TRBJ2-5	TGTGCCAGCAGCTTGGCTGGCGGGGGCAGGGAGACCCAGTACTTC	CASSLAGGGRETQYF
TRBV15	.	.	TRBJ1-1	TGTGCCACCAGCAGAACAACAGGCGCCGATATGAACACTGAAGCTTTCTTT	CATSRTTGADMNTEAFF
TRBV3-1/TRBV3-2	.	few	TRBJ2-3	TGTGCCAGCAGTTTTAGCGGCACAGATACGCAGTATTTT	CASSFSGTDTQYF
TRBV18	.	.	TRBJ2-2	TGTGCCAGCTCGTCGAGGCAGGGCGGCACCGGGGAGCTGTTTTTT	CASSSRQGGTGELFF
TRBV7-3	.	.	TRBJ1-1	TGTGCCAGCAGCTTAATGGGAGGGAGTGTCACTGAAGCTTTCTTT	CASSLMGGSVTEAFF
TRBV6-5	TRBD1	.	TRBJ1-5	TGTGCCAGCAGTTTACAGGGGGATCAGCCCCAGCATTTT	CASSLQGDQPQHF
TRBV6-5	TRBD1	.	TRBJ2-7	TGTGCCAGCAGTTACCGACAGGGAACCTACGAGCAGTACTTC	CASSYRQGTYEQYF
TRBV6-5	.	once	TRBJ1-2	TGTGCCAGCGGGGGGACGGTTGGCTACACCTTC	CASGGTVGYTF
TRBV20-1	.	.	TRBJ2-7	TGCAGTGCTGAAGGGGGCTACGAGCAGTACTTC	CSAEGGYEQYF
TRBV7-6	.	.	TRBJ1-1	TGTGCCAGCAGCTTCGGACAGATGAACACTGAAGCTTTCTTT	CASSFGQMNTEAFF
TRBV30	TRBD1	.	TRBJ2-7	TGTGCCTGGCGACAGGGCGGCGAGCAGTACTTC	CAWRQGGEQYF
TRBV5-1	TRBD1	few	TRBJ1-5	TGCGCCAGCAGCCGGACAGGGAATCAGCCCCAGCATTTT	CASSRTGNQPQHF
TRBV19	TRBD2	once	TRBJ2-3	TGTGCCAGTAGTAGGGGACTAGCTACAGATACGCAGTATTTT	CASSRGLATDTQYF
TRBV2	TRBD2	.	TRBJ2-1	TGTGCCAGCAGTGGGGACTACGATGAGCAGTTCTTC	CASSGDYDEQFF
TRBV5-1	.	.	TRBJ1-1	TGCGCCAGCAGCTTGGACACGAACACTGAAGCTTTCTTT	CASSLDTNTEAFF
TRBV28	TRBD1	.	TRBJ2-5	TGTGCCAGCAGTTCCTACAGGGGGGAACAAGAGACCCAGTACTTC	CASSSYRGEQETQYF
TRBV12-3/TRBV12-4	.	.	TRBJ1-2	TGTGCCAGCAGTTTCGGTGACTATGGCTACACCTTC	CASSFGDYGYTF
TRBV27	TRBD2	.	TRBJ2-7	TGTGCCAGCAGGAGCACTAGCGGTAGCTCCTACGAGCAGTACTTC	CASRSTSGSSYEQYF
TRBV11-1	TRBD2	.	TRBJ2-3	TGTGCCAGCAGGTCTAGCGGGATGGGGACAGATACGCAGTATTTT	CASRSSGMGTDTQYF
TRBV12-5	.	.	TRBJ2-4	TGTGCTAGTGGTCTGAGTGGGCAGGAAAACATTCAGTACTTC	CASGLSGQENIQYF
TRBV5-4	TRBD1	once	TRBJ1-1	TGTGCCAGCAGCGCTACCGGGACAGGGGAACTCGACACTGAAGCTTTCTTT	CASSATGTGELDTEAFF
TRBV5-1	TRBD1	.	TRBJ1-3	TGCGCCAGCAGCCCAAACTCCGGGACAGGGGTGAACACCATATATTTT	CASSPNSGTGVNTIYF
TRBV7-3	.	once	TRBJ1-2	TGTGCCAGCAGCTTAGCCGGCGGGAGTGGCTACACCTTC	CASSLAGGSGYTF
TRBV19	.	once	TRBJ1-1	TGTGCCAGTAGTATAGCCGGGTCTGGCACTGAAGCTTTCTTT	CASSIAGSGTEAFF
TRBV28	.	.	TRBJ2-3	TGTGCCAGCAGGACTGGGGCAGGGGATCTTTTCACAGATACGCAGTATTTT	CASRTGAGDLFTDTQYF
TRBV7-3	.	.	TRBJ2-1	TGTGCCAGCAGCTTAAATTTCCTGAATGAGCAGTTCTTC	CASSLNFLNEQFF
TRBV5-6	TRBD1	.	TRBJ2-7	TGTGCCAGCAGCTTGGTGCAGGGGGTGCACGAGCAGTACTTC	CASSLVQGVHEQYF
TRBV30	.	.	TRBJ2-1	TGTGCCTGGAGTGGGGCCCGGTTAAGGTCCTCCGGTGAGCAGTTCTTC	CAWSGARLRSSGEQFF
TRBV9	.	.	TRBJ2-3	TGTGCCAGCAGCCCAGCGGCGCCTAGCACAGATACGCAGTATTTT	CASSPAAPSTDTQYF
TRBV18	TRBD2	.	TRBJ2-1	TGTGCCAGCTCACCCGAGGGACTAGCGGGGGGAAATAACAATGAGCAGTTCTTC	CASSPEGLAGGNNNEQFF
TRBV28	.	few	TRBJ1-6	TGTGCCAGCAGGTTATCCCTCAACTACGGGGTTCGGAATTCACCCCTCCACTTT	CASRLSLNYGVRNSPLHF
TRBV4-3	.	.	TRBJ1-4	TGCGCCAGCAGCTCGGACAGCGCAACCGGCAGTGGAAAACTGTTTTTT	CASSSDSATGSGKLFF
TRBV18	TRBD1	.	TRBJ2-3	TGTGCCAGCTCACTACCAGGACAGGGGGCAACGGATACGCAGTATTTT	CASSLPGQGATDTQYF
TRBV19	.	.	TRBJ1-5	TGTGCCAGTAGTGTCCAGATGAATCAGCCCCAGCATTTT	CASSVQMNQPQHF
TRBV30	.	.	TRBJ1-5	TGTGCCTGGAGTGTACAAGGGGGCAATCAGCCCCAGCATTTT	CAWSVQGGNQPQHF
TRBV28	TRBD1	once	TRBJ2-7	TGTGCCAGCAGTTTCGTTCTAGGACAGGGGGCTTATGAGCAGTACTTC	CASSFVLGQGAYEQYF
TRBV18	.	once	TRBJ1-2	TGTGCCAGCTCCCAGGACAGCCCCTATGGCTACACCTTC	CASSQDSPYGYTF
TRBV24-1	TRBD1	.	TRBJ1-5	TGTGCCACCAGTGACCGTGACAGGGGGTGGAACCAGCCCCAGCATTTT	CATSDRDRGWNQPQHF